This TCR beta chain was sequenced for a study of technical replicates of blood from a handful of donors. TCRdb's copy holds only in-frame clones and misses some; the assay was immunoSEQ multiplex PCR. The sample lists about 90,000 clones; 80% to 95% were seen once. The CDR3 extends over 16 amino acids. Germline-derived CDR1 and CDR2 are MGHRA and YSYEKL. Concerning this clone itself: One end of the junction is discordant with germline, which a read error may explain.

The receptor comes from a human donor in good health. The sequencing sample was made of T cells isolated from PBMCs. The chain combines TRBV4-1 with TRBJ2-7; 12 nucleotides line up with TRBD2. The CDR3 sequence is CAGSQATSGRFYEQYF. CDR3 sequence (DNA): TGCGCCGGCAGCCAAGCCACTAGCGGGAGGTTCTACGAGCAGTACTTC.